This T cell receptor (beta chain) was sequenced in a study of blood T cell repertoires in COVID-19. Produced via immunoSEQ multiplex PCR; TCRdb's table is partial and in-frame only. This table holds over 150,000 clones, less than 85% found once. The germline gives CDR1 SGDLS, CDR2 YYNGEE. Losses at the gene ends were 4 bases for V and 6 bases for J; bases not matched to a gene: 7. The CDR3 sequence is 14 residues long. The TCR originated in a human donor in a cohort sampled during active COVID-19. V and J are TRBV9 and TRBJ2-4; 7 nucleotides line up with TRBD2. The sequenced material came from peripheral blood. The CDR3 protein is CASSPEGRGNIQYF. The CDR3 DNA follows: TGTGCCAGCAGCCCCGAAGGGAGGGGAAACATTCAGTACTTC.